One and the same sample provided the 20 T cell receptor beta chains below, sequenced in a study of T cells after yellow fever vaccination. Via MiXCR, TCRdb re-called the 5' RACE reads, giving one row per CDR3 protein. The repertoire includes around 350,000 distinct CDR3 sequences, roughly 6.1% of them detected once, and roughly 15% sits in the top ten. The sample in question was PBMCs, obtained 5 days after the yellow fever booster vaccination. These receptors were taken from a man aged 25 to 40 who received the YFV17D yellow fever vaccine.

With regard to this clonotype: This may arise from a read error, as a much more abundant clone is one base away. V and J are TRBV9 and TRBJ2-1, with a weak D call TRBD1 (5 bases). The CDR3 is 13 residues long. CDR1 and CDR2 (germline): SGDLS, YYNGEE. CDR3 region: CASGVEGVAEQFF. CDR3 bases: TGTGCCAGCGGCGTAGAAGGGGTTGCCGAGCAGTTCTTC.

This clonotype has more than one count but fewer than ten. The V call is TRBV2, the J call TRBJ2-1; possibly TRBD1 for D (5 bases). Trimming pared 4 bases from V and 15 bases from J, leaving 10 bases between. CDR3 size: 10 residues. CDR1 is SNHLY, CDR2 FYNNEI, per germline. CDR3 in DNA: TGTGCCAGCAGTGCGGCTAGGGGGTTCTTC. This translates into CASSAARGFF.

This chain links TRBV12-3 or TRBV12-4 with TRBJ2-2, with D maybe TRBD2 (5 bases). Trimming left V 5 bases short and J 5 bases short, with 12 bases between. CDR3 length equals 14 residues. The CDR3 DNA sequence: TGTGCCAGCAGTCTTGGGAGCAGTACCGGGGAGCTGTTTTTT. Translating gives CASSLGSSTGELFF.

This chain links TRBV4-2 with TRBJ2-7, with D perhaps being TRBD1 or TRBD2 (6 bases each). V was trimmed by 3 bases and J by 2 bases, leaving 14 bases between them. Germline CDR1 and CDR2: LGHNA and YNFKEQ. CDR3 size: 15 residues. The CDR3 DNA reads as TGTGCCAGCAGCCATAATCGGGGGCCCCCCTACGAGCAGTACTTC. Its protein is CASSHNRGPPYEQYF.

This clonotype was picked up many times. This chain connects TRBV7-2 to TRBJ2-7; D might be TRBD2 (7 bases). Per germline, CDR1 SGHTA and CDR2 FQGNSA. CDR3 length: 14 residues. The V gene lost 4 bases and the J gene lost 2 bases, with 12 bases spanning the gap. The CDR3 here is CASSSEGGPYEQYF. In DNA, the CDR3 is TGTGCCAGCAGCTCAGAGGGGGGGCCCTACGAGCAGTACTTC. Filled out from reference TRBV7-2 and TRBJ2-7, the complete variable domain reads GAGVSQSPSNKVTEKGKDVELRCDPISGHTALYWYRQSLGQGLEFLIYFQGNSAPDKSGLPSDRFSAERTGGSVSTLTIQRTQQEDSAVYLCASSSEGGPYEQYFGPGTRLTVT.

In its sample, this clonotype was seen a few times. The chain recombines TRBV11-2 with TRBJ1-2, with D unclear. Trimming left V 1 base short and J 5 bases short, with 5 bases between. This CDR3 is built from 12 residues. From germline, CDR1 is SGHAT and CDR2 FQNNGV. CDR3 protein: CASSLAQYGYTF. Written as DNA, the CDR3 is TGTGCCAGCAGCTTAGCCCAGTATGGCTACACCTTC.

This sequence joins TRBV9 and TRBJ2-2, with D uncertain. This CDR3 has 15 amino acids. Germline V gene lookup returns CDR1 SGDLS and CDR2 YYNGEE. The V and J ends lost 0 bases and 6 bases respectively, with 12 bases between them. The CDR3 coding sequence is TGTGCCAGCAGCGTAGATCCCCTAAGCGCCGGGGAGCTGTTTTTT. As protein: CASSVDPLSAGELFF.

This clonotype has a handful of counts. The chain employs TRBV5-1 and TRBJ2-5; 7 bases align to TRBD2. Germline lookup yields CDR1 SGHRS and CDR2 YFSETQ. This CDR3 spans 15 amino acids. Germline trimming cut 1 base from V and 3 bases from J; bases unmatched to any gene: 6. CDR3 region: CASSLSGIGEETQYF. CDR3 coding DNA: TGCGCCAGCAGCTTGAGCGGGATTGGGGAAGAGACCCAGTACTTC.

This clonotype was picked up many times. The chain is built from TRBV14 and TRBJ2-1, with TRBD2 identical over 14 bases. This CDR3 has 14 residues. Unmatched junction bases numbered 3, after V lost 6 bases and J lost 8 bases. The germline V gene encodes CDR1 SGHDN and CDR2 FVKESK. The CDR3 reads CASRRLAGGDEQFF. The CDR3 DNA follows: TGTGCCAGCAGACGACTAGCGGGAGGGGATGAGCAGTTCTTC. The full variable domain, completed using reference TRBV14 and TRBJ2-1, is EAGVTQFPSHSVIEKGQTVTLRCDPISGHDNLYWYRRVMGKEIKFLLHFVKESKQDESGMPNNRFLAERTGGTYSTLKVQPAELEDSGVYFCASRRLAGGDEQFFGPGTRLTVL.

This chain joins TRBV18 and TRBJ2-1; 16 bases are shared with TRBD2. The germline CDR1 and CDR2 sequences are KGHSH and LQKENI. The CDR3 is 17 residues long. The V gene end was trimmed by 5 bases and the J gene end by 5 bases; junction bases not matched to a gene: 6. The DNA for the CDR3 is TGTGCCAGCTCATCGGGGACTAGCGGGAGGGTAAACAATGAGCAGTTCTTC. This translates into CASSSGTSGRVNNEQFF.

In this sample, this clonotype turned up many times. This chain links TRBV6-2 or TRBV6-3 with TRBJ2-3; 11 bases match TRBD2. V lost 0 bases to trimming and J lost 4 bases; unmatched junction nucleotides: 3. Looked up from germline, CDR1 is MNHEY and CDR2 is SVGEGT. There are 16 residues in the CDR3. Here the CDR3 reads CASSYSTSGMSDTQYF. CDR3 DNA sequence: TGTGCCAGCAGTTACTCGACTAGCGGGATGTCAGATACGCAGTATTTT.

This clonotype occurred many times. The CDR3 region is CASSITGGTAEQFF. The DNA for the CDR3 is TGTGCCAGTAGTATTACTGGCGGGACTGCTGAGCAGTTCTTC. The chain joins TRBV19 to TRBJ2-1; D possibly corresponds to TRBD2 (6 bases). Trimming shortened V by 3 bases and J by 9 bases, and 15 bases separated the two germline ends. The CDR3 loop spans 14 amino acids. CDR1 and CDR2 from the germline V gene are LNHDA and SQIVND (reference sequence).

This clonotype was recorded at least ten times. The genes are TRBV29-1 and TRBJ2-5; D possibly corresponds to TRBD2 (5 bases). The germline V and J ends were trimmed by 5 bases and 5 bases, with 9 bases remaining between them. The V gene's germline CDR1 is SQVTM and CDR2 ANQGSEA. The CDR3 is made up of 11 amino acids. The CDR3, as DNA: TGCAGCGTTCTTAGAGGGGAGACCCAGTACTTC. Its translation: CSVLRGETQYF. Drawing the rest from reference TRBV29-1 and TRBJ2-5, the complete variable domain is SAVISQKPSRDICQRGTSLTIQCQVDSQVTMMFWYRQQPGQSLTLIATANQGSEATYESGFVIDKFPISRPNLTFSTLTVSNMSPEDSSIYLCSVLRGETQYFGPGTRLLVL.

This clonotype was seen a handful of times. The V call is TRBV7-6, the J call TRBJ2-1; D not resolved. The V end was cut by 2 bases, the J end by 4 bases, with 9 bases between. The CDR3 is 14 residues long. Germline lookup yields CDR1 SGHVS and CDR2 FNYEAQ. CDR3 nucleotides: TGTGCCAGCAGCTTACAGAGACCATACAATGAGCAGTTCTTC. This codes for CASSLQRPYNEQFF. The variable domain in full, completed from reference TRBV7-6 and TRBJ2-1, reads GAGVSQSPRYKVTKRGQDVALRCDPISGHVSLYWYRQALGQGPEFLTYFNYEAQQDKSGLPNDRFSAERPEGSISTLTIQRTEQRDSAMYRCASSLQRPYNEQFFGPGTRLTVL.

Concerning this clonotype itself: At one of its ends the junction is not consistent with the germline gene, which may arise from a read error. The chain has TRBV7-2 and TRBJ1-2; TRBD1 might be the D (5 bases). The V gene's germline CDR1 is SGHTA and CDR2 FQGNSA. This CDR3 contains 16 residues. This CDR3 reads CASSLAIGGRDYGFTF. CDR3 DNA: TGTGCCAGCAGCTTAGCGATCGGGGGAAGAGATTATGGCTTCACCTTC.

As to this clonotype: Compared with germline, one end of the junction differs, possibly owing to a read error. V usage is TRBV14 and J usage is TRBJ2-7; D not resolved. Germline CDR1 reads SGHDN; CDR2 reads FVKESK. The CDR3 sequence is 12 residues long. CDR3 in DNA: TGTGCCAGCAGCCGTGGGTCCTCCGAGCAGTACTTC. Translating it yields CASSRGSSEQYF. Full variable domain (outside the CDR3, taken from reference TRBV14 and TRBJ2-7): EAGVTQFPSHSVIEKGQTVTLRCDPISGHDNLYWYRRVMGKEIKFLLHFVKESKQDESGMPNNRFLAERTGGTYSTLKVQPAELEDSGVYFCASSRGSSEQYFGPGTRLTVT.

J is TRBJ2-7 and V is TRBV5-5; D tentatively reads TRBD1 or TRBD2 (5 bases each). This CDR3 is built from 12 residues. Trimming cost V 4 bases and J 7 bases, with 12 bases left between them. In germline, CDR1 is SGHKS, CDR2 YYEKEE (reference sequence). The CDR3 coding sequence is TGTGCCAGCAGCCCTATCAGGGAGGAGCAGTACTTC. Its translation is CASSPIREEQYF.

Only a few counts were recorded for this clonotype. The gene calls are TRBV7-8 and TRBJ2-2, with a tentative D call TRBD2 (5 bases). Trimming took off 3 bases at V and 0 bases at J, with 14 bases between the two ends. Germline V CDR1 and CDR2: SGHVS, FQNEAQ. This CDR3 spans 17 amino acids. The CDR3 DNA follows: TGTGCCAGCAGCTTGAGGGTTCTTGACGCGAACACCGGGGAGCTGTTTTTT. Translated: CASSLRVLDANTGELFF.

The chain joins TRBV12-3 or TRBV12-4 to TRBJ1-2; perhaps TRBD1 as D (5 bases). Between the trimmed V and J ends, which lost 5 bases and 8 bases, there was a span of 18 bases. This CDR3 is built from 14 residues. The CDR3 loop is CASSLGTLRGGYTF. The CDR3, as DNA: TGTGCCAGCAGTCTCGGGACCTTAAGGGGAGGCTACACCTTC.

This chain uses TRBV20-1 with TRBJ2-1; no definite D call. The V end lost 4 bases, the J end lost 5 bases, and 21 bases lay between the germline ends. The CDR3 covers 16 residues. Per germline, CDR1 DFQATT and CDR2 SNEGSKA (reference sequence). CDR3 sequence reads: CSAMPLRASPDNEQFF. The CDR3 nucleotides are TGCAGTGCTATGCCCCTAAGAGCCTCACCCGACAATGAGCAGTTCTTC.